Presented here are 27 T cell receptor beta chains from one specimen sequenced in a study of OX40 agonist ivuxolimab in advanced cancers. Only in-frame clones appear in the TCRdb table, and some are missing; sequencing was by immunoSEQ multiplex PCR. This table has more than 95,000 clones, less than 95% appearing once. Specimen: CD4+ or CD8+ T cells sorted from blood, collected in a trial of the OX40 agonist ivuxolimab. The origin of the receptors is an adult with an advanced solid tumor such as melanoma, head and neck, liver or kidney cancer.

This chain joins TRBV7-2 and TRBJ2-1, with 10 positions matching TRBD2. CDR3 length equals 15 residues. Trimming cost V 1 base and J 8 bases; bases outside gene matches: 5. CDR1 and CDR2 (germline): SGHTA, FQGNSA. The CDR3 sequence: CASSLVASGGYEQFF. The CDR3 DNA sequence: TGTGCCAGCAGCTTAGTGGCTAGCGGGGGTTATGAGCAGTTCTTC.

This chain joins TRBV18 and TRBJ1-4, with D possibly being TRBD1 (6 bases). The CDR3 loop spans 15 amino acids. CDR1 and CDR2 from the germline V gene are KGHSH and LQKENI. V lost 4 bases and J lost 5, with 14 bases in between. Here the CDR3 DNA reads TGTGCCAGCTCACTCTCGGGGGCTGTAAATGAAAAACTGTTTTTT. This sequence encodes CASSLSGAVNEKLFF.

This chain links TRBV5-1 with TRBJ2-5; D is possibly TRBD2 (5 bases). The CDR3 runs 13 residues. Germline V gene lookup returns CDR1 SGHRS and CDR2 YFSETQ. Between the trimmed V and J ends, which lost 1 base and 5 bases, there was a span of 9 bases. CDR3 nucleotide sequence: TGCGCCAGCAGCTTGTTTCCGGGGGAGACCCAGTACTTC. It codes for CASSLFPGETQYF. The whole variable domain, filled in from reference TRBV5-1 and TRBJ2-5, reads KAGVTQTPRYLIKTRGQQVTLSCSPISGHRSVSWYQQTPGQGLQFLFEYFSETQRNKGNFPGRFSGRQFSNSRSEMNVSTLELGDSALYLCASSLFPGETQYFGPGTRLLVL.

V usage is TRBV27 and J usage is TRBJ2-7; 9 bases match TRBD2. The CDR3 has 17 residues. V trimming: 5 bases; J trimming: 6 bases; junction bases outside the gene matches: 17. The germline CDR1 and CDR2 sequences are MNHEY and SMNVEV (reference sequence). In DNA form, the CDR3 reads TGTGCCAGCAGTAATTCCCCTCTAGCGGGACCCACTTTCGAGCAGTACTTC. Encoded protein: CASSNSPLAGPTFEQYF.

The V and J genes are TRBV9 and TRBJ2-7, with a weak D call TRBD1 (5 bases). Germline values: CDR1 SGDLS, CDR2 YYNGEE. The V end lost 0 bases, the J end lost 2 bases, and 9 bases lay between the germline ends. CDR3 size: 14 residues. CDR3 nucleotides: TGTGCCAGCAGCGTAGACCGGACAACCTACGAGCAGTACTTC. It encodes CASSVDRTTYEQYF.

The rearrangement uses TRBV10-3 and TRBJ2-3, with TRBD2 as a possible D gene (5 bases). The CDR3 runs 15 residues. CDR1 ENHRY and CDR2 SYGVKD come from the germline V gene. Between the trimmed V and J ends, which lost 5 bases and 1 base, there was a span of 13 bases. CDR3 DNA: TGTGCCATCAGTTCGGCGGGCTGGGGCACAGATACGCAGTATTTT. Translating gives CAISSAGWGTDTQYF.

J is TRBJ2-2 and V is TRBV19; tentative D call: TRBD2 (6 bases). From germline, CDR1 is LNHDA and CDR2 SQIVND (reference sequence). The CDR3 length is 15 residues. V was cut by 1 base and J by 7 bases, with 13 bases left in between. The CDR3 DNA reads as TGTGCCAGTAGTATAGGGGGCGGGGTTTACGGGGAGCTGTTTTTT. This gives the protein CASSIGGGVYGELFF.

V is TRBV29-1 and J is TRBJ1-1, with D perhaps matching TRBD1 (6 bases). Per the germline V gene, CDR1 is SQVTM and CDR2 is ANQGSEA. The CDR3 runs to 18 residues. V was pared by 5 bases and J by 4 bases, with 29 bases between. Here the CDR3 reads CSVWEGKALRRGVTEAFF. The CDR3 nucleotides read TGCAGCGTTTGGGAAGGGAAGGCCCTCCGAAGGGGGGTCACTGAAGCTTTCTTT.

CDR3 coding DNA: TGCGCCAGCAGCTTGGTGGCGGGGGGGCGGTACGAGCAGTACTTC. Translated: CASSLVAGGRYEQYF. The chain couples TRBV5-1 to TRBJ2-7; TRBD2 matches at 9 bases. This CDR3 comprises 15 residues. V trimming: 0 bases; J trimming: 4 bases; junction bases outside the gene matches: 5. Looked up from germline, CDR1 is SGHRS and CDR2 is YFSETQ.

CDR3 in amino acids: CATSREGGTIYF. The CDR3 coding sequence is TGTGCCACCAGCAGAGAGGGGGGCACCATATATTTT. The chain couples TRBV15 to TRBJ1-3; D perhaps matches TRBD1 (5 bases). The CDR3 length is 12 residues. V dropped 0 bases and J dropped 9 bases, with 6 bases sitting between them. Germline V gene sequence: CDR1 LNHNV, CDR2 YYDKDF (reference sequence).

The chain is built from TRBV6-5 and TRBJ1-1; 7 nucleotides match TRBD1. Losses at the gene ends were 6 bases for V and 2 bases for J; bases not matched to a gene: 6. Germline V gene data show CDR1 as MNHEY and CDR2 as SVGAGI. CDR3 length: 14 amino acids. DNA for the CDR3: TGTGCCAGCAGAATCGGACAGGTTAACACTGAAGCTTTCTTT. Translation gives CASRIGQVNTEAFF.

The chain couples TRBV5-1 to TRBJ1-1; D is possibly TRBD1 (5 bases). Trimming removed 4 bases from V and 2 bases from J, with 6 bases in between. The length of the CDR3 is 12 residues. Germline-derived CDR1 and CDR2 are SGHRS and YFSETQ. CDR3 DNA sequence: TGCGCCAGCAGCAGGGGAAACACTGAAGCTTTCTTT. It yields the protein CASSRGNTEAFF.

This sequence joins TRBV19 and TRBJ1-1; D gene unclear. The CDR3 contains 17 residues. The V end was cut by 4 bases, the J end by 0 bases, with 18 bases between. Germline V gene sequence: CDR1 LNHDA, CDR2 SQIVND (reference sequence). The CDR3 DNA sequence: TGTGCCAGTAGTAGCCCCGCCGGTGTGTTTTTGAACACTGAAGCTTTCTTT. It is translated as CASSSPAGVFLNTEAFF.

This chain uses TRBV10-3 with TRBJ1-5; D might be TRBD1 (5 bases). The CDR3 is made up of 16 amino acids. The germline V and J ends were trimmed by 8 bases and 1 base, with 18 bases remaining between them. Germline assignment: CDR1 ENHRY and CDR2 SYGVKD. In DNA, the CDR3 is TGTGCCATCGGAGGGGCCGGGAGGGGCAGCAATCAGCCCCAGCATTTT. It translates to CAIGGAGRGSNQPQHF.

This chain links TRBV7-9 with TRBJ2-1; tentative D call: TRBD2 (5 bases). Trimming left V 5 bases short and J 7 bases short, with 24 bases between. This CDR3 spans 17 amino acids. CDR1 and CDR2 from the germline V gene are SEHNR and FQNEAQ (reference sequence). This CDR3 reads CASSPPSRWERWNEQFF. The CDR3, as DNA: TGTGCCAGCAGCCCCCCGTCTCGGTGGGAGAGGTGGAATGAGCAGTTCTTC.

This clone came up once. The chain has TRBV4-3 and TRBJ1-4; weak D call: TRBD1 (5 bases). This CDR3 is built from 17 residues. The V gene lost 4 bases and the J gene lost 7 bases, with 22 bases spanning the gap. From germline, CDR1 is LGHNA and CDR2 YSLEER. The CDR3 spells CASSPRPLRVEGEKLFF. CDR3 nucleotides: TGCGCCAGCAGCCCCAGACCACTCAGGGTGGAGGGTGAAAAACTGTTTTTT.

The sample holds one count of this clone. The rearrangement links TRBV6-6 to TRBJ1-4; D is undetermined. The V gene's germline CDR1 is MNHNY and CDR2 SVGAGI (reference sequence). The CDR3 spans 13 residues. With 5 bases removed from V and 7 bases from J, the gap between germline ends came to 11 bases. CDR3 region: CASSNTYGEKLFF. The CDR3 coding sequence is TGTGCCAGCAGTAATACATACGGTGAAAAACTGTTTTTT.

The chain has TRBV7-8 and TRBJ1-3; D possibly corresponds to TRBD1 (5 bases). This CDR3 spans 16 amino acids. Germline assignment: CDR1 SGHVS and CDR2 FQNEAQ. Trimming pared 3 bases from V and 2 bases from J, leaving 14 bases between. CDR3: CASSFSAGVTGNTIYF. In nucleotides, the CDR3 is TGTGCCAGCAGCTTTTCTGCGGGGGTCACTGGAAACACCATATATTTT.

This chain uses TRBV27 with TRBJ2-1, with TRBD2 matching over 9 bases. Trimming at V came to 3 bases and at J to 4 bases, leaving 4 bases not matched to a gene. Germline loops: CDR1 MNHEY, CDR2 SMNVEV (reference sequence). The CDR3 extends over 15 amino acids. The CDR3 here is CASSLVSGSYNEQFF. In DNA form, the CDR3 reads TGTGCCAGCAGTTTGGTTAGCGGGAGTTACAATGAGCAGTTCTTC.

This clone is a singleton in its sample. The J gene is TRBJ2-7, the V gene TRBV5-1; maybe TRBD1 (5 bases). Trimming removed 3 bases from V and 2 bases from J, with 9 bases in between. The CDR3 has 13 amino acids. CDR1 SGHRS and CDR2 YFSETQ come from the germline V gene. The CDR3 nucleotides read TGCGCCAGCAGCTCGACGACAGCCTACGAGCAGTACTTC. Translation: CASSSTTAYEQYF.

V usage is TRBV28 and J usage is TRBJ1-1; a possible D gene is TRBD1 (5 bases). CDR1 MDHEN and CDR2 SYDVKM come from the germline V gene. This CDR3 region has 11 residues. The V end was cut by 4 bases, the J end by 6 bases, with 6 bases between. The CDR3 nucleotides read TGTGCCAGCAGTTGGGACGCTGAAGCTTTCTTT. This sequence encodes CASSWDAEAFF.

The V and J genes are TRBV7-2 and TRBJ2-3; tentatively, D is TRBD1 (6 bases). The V end was cut by 3 bases, the J end by 2 bases, with 15 bases between. Germline V CDR1 and CDR2: SGHTA, FQGNSA. The CDR3 extends over 16 amino acids. The CDR3 reads CASSFGQYGPTDTQYF. CDR3 nucleotides: TGTGCCAGCAGCTTCGGACAGTACGGCCCCACAGATACGCAGTATTTT.

This clone has a single count. This chain uses TRBV29-1 with TRBJ1-2, with 7 bases lining up with TRBD1. CDR3 length equals 12 residues. Germline V gene lookup returns CDR1 SQVTM and CDR2 ANQGSEA. V gave up 4 bases and J gave up 8 bases; unmatched junction bases: 7. The CDR3 protein is CSVVGQGVGYTF. CDR3 sequence (DNA): TGCAGCGTTGTTGGGCAGGGGGTGGGCTACACCTTC.

This chain connects TRBV6-6 to TRBJ2-7, with D uncertain. V lost 2 bases and J lost 0, with 14 bases in between. Looked up from germline, CDR1 is MNHNY and CDR2 is SVGAGI (reference sequence). There are 16 residues in the CDR3. As DNA, the CDR3 is TGTGCCAGCAGTTACAGGGTTAAAGTGAGCTCCTACGAGCAGTACTTC. It is translated as CASSYRVKVSSYEQYF.

The rearrangement links TRBV10-3 to TRBJ2-7, with 7 positions matching TRBD2. V shed 7 bases and J 4 bases; nucleotides not matched to a gene: 4. The CDR3 runs to 12 residues. Germline V gene data show CDR1 as ENHRY and CDR2 as SYGVKD. The CDR3 sequence: CAIMGGDYEQYF. For the CDR3, the DNA is TGTGCCATCATGGGGGGGGATTACGAGCAGTACTTC.

This clone was picked up a small number of times. The rearrangement uses TRBV20-1 and TRBJ1-2, with TRBD1 as a possible D gene (6 bases). The CDR3 has 11 residues. The germline gives CDR1 DFQATT, CDR2 SNEGSKA (reference sequence). The V end lost 6 bases, the J end lost 8 bases, and 13 bases lay between the germline ends. CDR3 nucleotides: TGCAGTGCCAGGAGGGGGAACGGCTACACCTTC. This gives the protein CSARRGNGYTF.

This rearrangement joins TRBV7-9 to TRBJ2-3, with 13 bases lining up with TRBD2. The CDR3 runs 17 residues. Trimming cost V 5 bases and J 3 bases; bases outside gene matches: 8. Germline lookup yields CDR1 SEHNR and CDR2 FQNEAQ (reference sequence). Written as DNA, the CDR3 is TGTGCCAGCAGCCGGGGACTAGCGGGGAGGAAAACAGATACGCAGTATTTT. Its protein product is CASSRGLAGRKTDTQYF.